The text below deals with one T cell receptor beta chain. Autoimmune disease history or systemic immunosuppression meant exclusion. Sampling of blood occurred at baseline, cycle 4 day 1, and cycle 7 day 1. The record originates from a study of OX40 agonist ivuxolimab in advanced cancers. In the study overall: The diagnoses of dose-escalation patients were hepatocellular carcinoma, melanoma, renal cell or head and neck cancer.

Generated by immunoSEQ multiplex PCR, the TCRdb table keeps only in-frame clones and is missing some. Of approximately 70,000 clones in the sample, approximately 90% are singletons; the top ten hold roughly 0.59%. Deletions cut 4 bases from V and 3 bases from J, with 12 bases between. The CDR3 is made up of 14 amino acids. Germline-derived CDR1 and CDR2 are MGHRA and YSYEKL. The V and J genes are TRBV4-1 and TRBJ1-2, with D hard to call. This specimen consisted of CD4+ or CD8+ T cells sorted from blood, obtained in a trial of the OX40 agonist ivuxolimab. The sequence came from an adult with an advanced solid tumor such as melanoma, head and neck, liver or kidney cancer. CDR3 region: CASSPGSWYYGYTF. The CDR3 bases are TGCGCCAGCAGCCCGGGGTCCTGGTACTATGGCTACACCTTC.